This TCR beta chain appears in the sequencing data of a study of T cell responses to AZD1222 COVID-19 vaccine. Notes on the study in general: The donor cohort was predominantly white British with a female majority, and clonal diversity may have been underestimated. Mapped onto spike, vaccine-associated CD4 TCRs spanned it and were dominant at 160-218 and 743-854. Sampled repertoires all dated from after the peak T cell response.

The repertoire was sequenced with immunoSEQ multiplex PCR; TCRdb's copy has only in-frame clones and lacks some. The sample lists more than 120,000 clones, roughly 87% occurring once. V gave up 4 bases and J gave up 3 bases; unmatched junction bases: 8. From germline, CDR1 is SEHNR and CDR2 FQNEAQ (reference sequence). This CDR3 spans 15 amino acids. A remark on this clone: Its antigen is undetermined.

Second-dose schedules of about 4 or about 12 weeks were combined. Material: peripheral blood, obtained 28 days after the second AZD1222 dose. This clonotype was obtained from an adult who received the AZD1222 COVID-19 vaccine. The V gene is TRBV7-9, the J gene TRBJ2-7, with 8 bases fitting TRBD1. For the CDR3, the DNA is TGTGCCAGCAGCTCCGCGACAGGGGCAGACTACGAGCAGTACTTC. Its protein is CASSSATGADYEQYF.